What follows describes a single TCR beta chain. Methods used by the authors: Counts of nucleated cells, estimated from reference gene primer amplification, were obtained. Clones were sequenced by immunoSEQ multiplex PCR, and TCRdb holds only the in-frame ones, with some missing. V and J calls and clone size come straight from that table; D and trimming were deduced from the DNA. The table records tens of thousands of clones, over 80% of them present only once. The source of the sample is a study of blood T cell repertoires in COVID-19. Turning to the study itself: Acute and convalescent COVID-19 specimens originated in the United States, Italy and Spain. Nucleic acid was either cDNA or gDNA, and it came from T cells, B-cell-depleted T cells, or PBMCs.

CDR3 size: 16 residues. Deletions cut 6 bases from V and 3 bases from J, with 18 bases between. Germline CDR1 is SGHVS and CDR2 is FQNEAQ. This chain joins TRBV7-8 and TRBJ2-1; weak D call: TRBD2 (6 bases). This TCR was recovered from a man between 60 and 75 years old with active COVID-19. The sample was peripheral blood. The DNA for the CDR3 is TGTGCCAGCAGTAACTATCGGGACTCCTTCTACAATGAGCAGTTCTTC. It yields the protein CASSNYRDSFYNEQFF.